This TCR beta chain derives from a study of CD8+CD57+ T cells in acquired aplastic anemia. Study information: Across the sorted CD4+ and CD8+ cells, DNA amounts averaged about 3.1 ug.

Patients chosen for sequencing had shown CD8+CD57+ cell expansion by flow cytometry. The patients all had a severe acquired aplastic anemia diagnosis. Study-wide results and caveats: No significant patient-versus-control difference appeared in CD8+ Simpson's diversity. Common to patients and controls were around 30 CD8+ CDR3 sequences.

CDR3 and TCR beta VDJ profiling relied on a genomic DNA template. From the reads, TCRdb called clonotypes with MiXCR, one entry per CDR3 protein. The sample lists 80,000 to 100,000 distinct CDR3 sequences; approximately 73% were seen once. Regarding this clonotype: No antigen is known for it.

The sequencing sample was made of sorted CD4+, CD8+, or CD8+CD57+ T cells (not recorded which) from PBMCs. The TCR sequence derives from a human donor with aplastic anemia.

Here the CDR3 DNA reads TGTGCCAGTAGTATAGGGGACAGGGGCCCTGGGGAGCAGTACTTC. Its translation: CASSIGDRGPGEQYF. The chain couples TRBV19 to TRBJ2-7; 10 nucleotides match TRBD1. Germline V lookup: CDR1 LNHDA, CDR2 SQIVND (reference sequence). The trim removed 1 base at V and 7 bases at J, leaving 7 bases unmatched. This CDR3 contains 15 residues.